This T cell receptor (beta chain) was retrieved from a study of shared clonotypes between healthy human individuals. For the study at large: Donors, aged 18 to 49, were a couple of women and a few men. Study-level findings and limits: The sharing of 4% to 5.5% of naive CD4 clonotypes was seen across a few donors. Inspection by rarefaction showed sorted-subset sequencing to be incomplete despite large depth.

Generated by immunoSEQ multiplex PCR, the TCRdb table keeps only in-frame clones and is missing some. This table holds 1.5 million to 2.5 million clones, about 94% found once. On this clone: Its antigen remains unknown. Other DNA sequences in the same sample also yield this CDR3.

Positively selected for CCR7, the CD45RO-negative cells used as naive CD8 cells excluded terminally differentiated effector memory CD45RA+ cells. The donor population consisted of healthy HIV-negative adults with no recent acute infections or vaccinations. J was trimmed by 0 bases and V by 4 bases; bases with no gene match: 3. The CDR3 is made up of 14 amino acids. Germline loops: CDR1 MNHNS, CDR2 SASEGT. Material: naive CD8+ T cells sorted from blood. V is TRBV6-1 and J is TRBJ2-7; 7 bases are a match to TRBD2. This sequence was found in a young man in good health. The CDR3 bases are TGTGCCAGCAGTGCGCGGGGGAGCTCCTACGAGCAGTACTTC. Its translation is CASSARGSSYEQYF.